The 13 T cell receptor beta chains below were found in one sample sequenced in a study of blood T cell repertoires in COVID-19. Here immunoSEQ multiplex PCR was the method, and the copy in TCRdb shows in-frame clones only, minus some. The sample includes about 150,000 clones, approximately 80% of them seen just once. Source material: PBMCs or T cells enriched from blood (not recorded which). All receptors come from a man in his sixties or seventies who had been exposed to COVID-19.

The V call is TRBV30, the J call TRBJ2-7, with D possibly matching TRBD1 (5 bases). V lost 0 bases and J 0 bases, leaving 6 bases between the germline ends. The CDR3 extends over 13 amino acids. Germline V gives CDR1 GTSNPN, CDR2 SVGIG (reference sequence). The CDR3 DNA reads as TGTGCCTGGAGTGTGGACAACTCCTACGAGCAGTACTTC. Translated: CAWSVDNSYEQYF.

In this sample, this clone turned up once. The chain recombines TRBV9 with TRBJ2-7; 7 bases fit TRBD2. The CDR3 spans 14 residues. V shed 2 bases, J shed 7 bases, and the junction held 9 bases outside the gene matches. The germline V gene encodes CDR1 SGDLS and CDR2 YYNGEE. CDR3 sequence: CASSVGGSEGEQYF. The CDR3 DNA follows: TGTGCCAGCAGCGTTGGCGGGAGCGAGGGTGAGCAGTACTTC.

The V gene is TRBV15, the J gene TRBJ1-5; D uncertain. Trimming took 3 bases from V and 1 from J, leaving 16 bases between them. The CDR3 is 17 amino acids. Germline CDR1 LNHNV, CDR2 YYDKDF (reference sequence). This CDR3 is CATSSALGAPSNQPQHF. CDR3 DNA sequence: TGTGCCACCAGCAGTGCCCTGGGAGCCCCCAGCAATCAGCCCCAGCATTTT. The full variable domain, in which reference TRBV15 and TRBJ1-5 provide the parts outside the CDR3, is DAMVIQNPRYQVTQFGKPVTLSCSQTLNHNVMYWYQQKSSQAPKLLFHYYDKDFNNEADTPDNFQSRRPNTSFCFLDIRSPGLGDTAMYLCATSSALGAPSNQPQHFGDGTRLSIL.

The V and J genes are TRBV28 and TRBJ2-5; D perhaps matches TRBD1 (5 bases). The CDR3 sequence is 13 residues long. V lost 4 bases, J lost 7 bases, and 13 bases lay in between. CDR1 and CDR2 (germline): MDHEN, SYDVKM. This CDR3 reads CASSSQGAGTQYF. The CDR3 DNA reads TGTGCCAGCAGTTCCCAGGGTGCTGGGACCCAGTACTTC.

This chain links TRBV3-1 (or the pseudogene TRBV3-2) with TRBJ1-2, with D possibly TRBD1 on 5 matching bases. This CDR3 is 16 amino acids long. Germline loops: CDR1 LGHDT, CDR2 YNNKEL (reference sequence). Trimming pared 1 base from V and 8 bases from J, leaving 20 bases between. CDR3 protein: CASSQGSGTFHIGYTF. The CDR3 DNA follows: TGTGCCAGCAGCCAAGGGAGCGGGACCTTTCATATCGGCTACACCTTC.

The V and J genes are TRBV5-1 and TRBJ2-2; 8 nucleotides align to TRBD2. The V gene end was trimmed by 4 bases and the J gene end by 1 base; junction bases not matched to a gene: 6. Germline CDR1 reads SGHRS; CDR2 reads YFSETQ. This CDR3 region has 16 residues. In DNA form, the CDR3 reads TGCGCCAGCAGCAAACTAGCGGAGCTGAACACCGGGGAGCTGTTTTTT. Its protein is CASSKLAELNTGELFF. The complete variable domain, with remaining parts taken from reference TRBV5-1 and TRBJ2-2, reads KAGVTQTPRYLIKTRGQQVTLSCSPISGHRSVSWYQQTPGQGLQFLFEYFSETQRNKGNFPGRFSGRQFSNSRSEMNVSTLELGDSALYLCASSKLAELNTGELFFGEGSRLTVL.

The J gene is TRBJ1-2, the V gene TRBV24-1, with D unclear. Germline V lookup: CDR1 KGHDR, CDR2 SFDVKD. V was cut by 4 bases and J by 8 bases, with 22 bases left in between. The CDR3 length is 16 residues. The CDR3 coding sequence is TGTGCCACCAGTGACAAAACTGGCGGTTTCCCGGAGGGCTACACCTTC. This encodes CATSDKTGGFPEGYTF.

The rearrangement uses TRBV5-1 and TRBJ2-3; D is unresolved. This CDR3 is built from 15 residues. Trimming took 4 bases from V and 2 from J, leaving 14 bases between them. Germline V gene sequence: CDR1 SGHRS, CDR2 YFSETQ. The CDR3 sequence is CASSKDGRNTDTQYF. The CDR3 DNA follows: TGCGCCAGCAGCAAGGATGGCAGGAACACAGATACGCAGTATTTT.

This clone was detected only once. This sequence joins TRBV12-3 or TRBV12-4 and TRBJ2-1; unclear D gene. This CDR3 is 13 amino acids long. The ends were cut back, 5 bases at V and 9 bases at J, with 14 bases in the middle. This chain's CDR3 is CASSPHPVGEQFF. The CDR3 nucleotides read TGTGCCAGCAGTCCCCATCCGGTCGGTGAGCAGTTCTTC.

The V call is TRBV5-5, the J call TRBJ2-7, with 9 bases that match TRBD1. Per germline, CDR1 SGHKS and CDR2 YYEKEE (reference sequence). The CDR3 contains 15 residues. Trimming at V came to 6 bases and at J to 1 base, leaving 8 bases not matched to a gene. CDR3 in amino acids: CASNRVGQGSYEQYF. The CDR3 nucleotides read TGTGCCAGCAACCGGGTCGGACAGGGGTCCTACGAGCAGTACTTC. Complete variable domain (other parts from reference TRBV5-5 and TRBJ2-7): DAGVTQSPTHLIKTRGQQVTLRCSPISGHKSVSWYQQVLGQGPQFIFQYYEKEERGRGNFPDRFSARQFPNYSSELNVNALLLGDSALYLCASNRVGQGSYEQYFGPGTRLTVT.

The chain has TRBV2 and TRBJ2-7, with TRBD2 matching 12 bases. This CDR3 is built from 15 residues. Trimming took 2 bases from V and 2 from J; bases not matched to a gene: 1. Germline CDR1 and CDR2: SNHLY and FYNNEI. CDR3 in DNA: TGTGCCAGCAGTGAAAGACTAGCGGGGGCCTACGAGCAGTACTTC. It translates to CASSERLAGAYEQYF.

The V and J genes are TRBV5-1 and TRBJ2-6, with 10 bases lining up with TRBD1. This CDR3 is 16 amino acids long. In germline, CDR1 is SGHRS, CDR2 YFSETQ. Germline trimming cut 4 bases from V and 2 bases from J; bases unmatched to any gene: 3. CDR3 coding DNA: TGCGCCAGCAGCAGACAGGGGGCTACTGGGGCCAACGTCCTGACTTTC. This encodes CASSRQGATGANVLTF. Full variable domain (missing parts from reference TRBV5-1 and TRBJ2-6): KAGVTQTPRYLIKTRGQQVTLSCSPISGHRSVSWYQQTPGQGLQFLFEYFSETQRNKGNFPGRFSGRQFSNSRSEMNVSTLELGDSALYLCASSRQGATGANVLTFGAGSRLTVL.

The chain employs TRBV18 and TRBJ2-1, with 10 nucleotides matching TRBD2. The CDR3 extends over 16 amino acids. Trimming cost V 3 bases and J 3 bases; bases outside gene matches: 5. CDR1 and CDR2 (germline): KGHSH, LQKENI. In nucleotides, the CDR3 is TGTGCCAGCTCACCGGGGGTAGCGGGGGGCTACAATGAGCAGTTCTTC. It yields the protein CASSPGVAGGYNEQFF.